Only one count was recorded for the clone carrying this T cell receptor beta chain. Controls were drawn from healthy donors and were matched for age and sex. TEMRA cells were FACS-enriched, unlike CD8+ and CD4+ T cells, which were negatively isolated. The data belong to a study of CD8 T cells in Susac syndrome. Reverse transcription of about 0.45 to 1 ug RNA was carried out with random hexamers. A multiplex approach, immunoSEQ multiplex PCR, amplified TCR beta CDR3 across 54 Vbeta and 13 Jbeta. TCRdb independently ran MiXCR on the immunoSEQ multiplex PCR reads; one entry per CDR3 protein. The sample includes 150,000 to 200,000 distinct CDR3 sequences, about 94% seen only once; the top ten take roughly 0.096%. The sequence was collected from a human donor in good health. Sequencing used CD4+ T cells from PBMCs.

The CDR3 loop reads CASTRREGAGGYTF. Written as DNA, the CDR3 is TGTGCCAGCACCAGACGGGAGGGGGCAGGCGGCTACACCTTC. The chain carries TRBV7-2 and TRBJ1-2; 7 bases are shared with TRBD1. Germline assignment: CDR1 SGHTA and CDR2 FQGNSA. The ends lost 7 bases at V and 8 bases at J; junction bases unmatched: 13. This CDR3 is built from 14 residues.